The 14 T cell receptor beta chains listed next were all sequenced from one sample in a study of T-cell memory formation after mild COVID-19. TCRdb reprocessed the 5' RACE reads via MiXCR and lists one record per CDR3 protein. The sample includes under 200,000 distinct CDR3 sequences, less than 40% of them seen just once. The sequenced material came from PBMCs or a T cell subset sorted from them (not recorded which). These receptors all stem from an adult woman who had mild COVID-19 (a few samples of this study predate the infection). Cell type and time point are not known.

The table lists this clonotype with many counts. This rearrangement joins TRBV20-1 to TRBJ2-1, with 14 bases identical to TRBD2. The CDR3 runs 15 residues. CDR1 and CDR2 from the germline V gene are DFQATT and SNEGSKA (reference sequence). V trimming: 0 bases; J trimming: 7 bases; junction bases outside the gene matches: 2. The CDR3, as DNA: TGCAGTGCTAGAGACGGGACTAGCGGGAGAAATGAGCAGTTCTTC. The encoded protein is CSARDGTSGRNEQFF.

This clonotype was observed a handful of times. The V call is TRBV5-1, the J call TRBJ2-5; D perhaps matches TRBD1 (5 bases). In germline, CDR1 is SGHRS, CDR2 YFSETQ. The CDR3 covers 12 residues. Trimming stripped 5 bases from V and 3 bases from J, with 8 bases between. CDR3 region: CASRLGEETQYF. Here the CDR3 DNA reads TGCGCCAGCAGGTTAGGGGAAGAGACCCAGTACTTC.

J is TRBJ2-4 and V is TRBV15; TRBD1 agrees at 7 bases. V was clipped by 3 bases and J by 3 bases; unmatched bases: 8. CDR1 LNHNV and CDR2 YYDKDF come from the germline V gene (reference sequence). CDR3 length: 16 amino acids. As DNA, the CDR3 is TGTGCCACCAGCAGTAGAAGTGGGACAGACAAAAACATTCAGTACTTC. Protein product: CATSSRSGTDKNIQYF.

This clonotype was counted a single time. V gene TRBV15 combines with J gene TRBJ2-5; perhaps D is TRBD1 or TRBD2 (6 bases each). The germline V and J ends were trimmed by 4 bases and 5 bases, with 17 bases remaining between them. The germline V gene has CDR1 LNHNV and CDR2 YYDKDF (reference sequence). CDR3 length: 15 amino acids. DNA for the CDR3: TGTGCCACCAGCATGTGGGACACCGCGGGGGAGACCCAGTACTTC. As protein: CATSMWDTAGETQYF.

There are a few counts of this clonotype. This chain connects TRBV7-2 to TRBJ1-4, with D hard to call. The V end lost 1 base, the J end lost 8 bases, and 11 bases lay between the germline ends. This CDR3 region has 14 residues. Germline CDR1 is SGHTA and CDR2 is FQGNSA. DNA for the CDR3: TGTGCCAGCAGCTTAGGGGTGGAAAGCGAAAAACTGTTTTTT. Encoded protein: CASSLGVESEKLFF.

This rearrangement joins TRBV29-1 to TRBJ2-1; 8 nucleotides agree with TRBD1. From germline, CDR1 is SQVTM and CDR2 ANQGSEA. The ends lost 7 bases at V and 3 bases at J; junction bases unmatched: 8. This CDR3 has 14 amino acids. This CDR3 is CSAPDRVLYNEQFF. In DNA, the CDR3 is TGCAGCGCCCCGGACAGGGTCCTCTACAATGAGCAGTTCTTC.

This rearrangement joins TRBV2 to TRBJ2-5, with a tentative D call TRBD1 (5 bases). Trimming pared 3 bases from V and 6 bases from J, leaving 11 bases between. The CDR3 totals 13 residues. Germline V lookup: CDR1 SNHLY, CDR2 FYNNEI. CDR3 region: CASSEQGGQTQYF. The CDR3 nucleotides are TGTGCCAGCAGTGAGCAGGGTGGTCAGACCCAGTACTTC. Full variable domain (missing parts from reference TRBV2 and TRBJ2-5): EPEVTQTPSHQVTQMGQEVILRCVPISNHLYFYWYRQILGQKVEFLVSFYNNEISEKSEIFDDQFSVERPDGSNFTLKIRSTKLEDSAMYFCASSEQGGQTQYFGPGTRLLVL.

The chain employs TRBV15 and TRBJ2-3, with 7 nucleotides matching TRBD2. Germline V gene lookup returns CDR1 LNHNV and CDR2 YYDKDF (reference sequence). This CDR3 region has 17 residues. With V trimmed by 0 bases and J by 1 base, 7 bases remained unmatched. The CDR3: CATSRDYGRAGTDTQYF. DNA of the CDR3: TGTGCCACCAGCAGAGATTATGGGAGGGCGGGCACAGATACGCAGTATTTT.

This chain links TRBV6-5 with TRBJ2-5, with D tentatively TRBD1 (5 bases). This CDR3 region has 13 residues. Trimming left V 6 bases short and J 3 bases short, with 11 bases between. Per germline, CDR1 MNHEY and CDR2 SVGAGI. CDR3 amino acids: CASSPQGEETQYF. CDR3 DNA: TGTGCCAGCAGCCCCCAGGGTGAAGAGACCCAGTACTTC.

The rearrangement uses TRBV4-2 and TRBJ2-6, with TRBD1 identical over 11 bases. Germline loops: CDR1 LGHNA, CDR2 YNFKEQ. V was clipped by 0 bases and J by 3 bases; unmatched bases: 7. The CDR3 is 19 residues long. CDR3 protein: CASSQDPGQGVGGANVLTF. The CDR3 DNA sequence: TGTGCCAGCAGCCAAGATCCGGGACAGGGGGTCGGTGGGGCCAACGTCCTGACTTTC.

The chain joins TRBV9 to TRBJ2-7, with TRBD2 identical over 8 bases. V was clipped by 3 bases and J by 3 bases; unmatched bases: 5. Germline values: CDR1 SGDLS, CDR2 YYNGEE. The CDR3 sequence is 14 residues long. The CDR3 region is CASSGSGTSYEQYF. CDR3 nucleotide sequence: TGTGCCAGCAGCGGATCCGGGACTAGCTACGAGCAGTACTTC.

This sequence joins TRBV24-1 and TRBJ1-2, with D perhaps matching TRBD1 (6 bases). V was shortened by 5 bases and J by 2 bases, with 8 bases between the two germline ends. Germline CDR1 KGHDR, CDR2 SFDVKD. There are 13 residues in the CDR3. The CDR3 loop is CATSVDRNYGYTF. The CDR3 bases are TGTGCCACCAGTGTCGACAGGAACTATGGCTACACCTTC.

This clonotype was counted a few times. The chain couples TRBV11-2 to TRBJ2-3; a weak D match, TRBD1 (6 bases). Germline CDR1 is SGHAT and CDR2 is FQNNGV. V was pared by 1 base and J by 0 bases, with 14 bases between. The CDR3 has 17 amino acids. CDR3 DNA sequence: TGTGCCAGCAGCTTAGGGACAGTTAGCACTAGCACAGATACGCAGTATTTT. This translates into CASSLGTVSTSTDTQYF.

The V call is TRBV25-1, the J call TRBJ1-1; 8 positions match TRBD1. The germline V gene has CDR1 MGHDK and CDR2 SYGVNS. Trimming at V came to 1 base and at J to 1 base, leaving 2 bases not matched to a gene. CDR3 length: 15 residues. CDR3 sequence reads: CASSESGTGNTEAFF. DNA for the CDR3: TGTGCCAGCAGTGAATCTGGGACAGGGAACACTGAAGCTTTCTTT.